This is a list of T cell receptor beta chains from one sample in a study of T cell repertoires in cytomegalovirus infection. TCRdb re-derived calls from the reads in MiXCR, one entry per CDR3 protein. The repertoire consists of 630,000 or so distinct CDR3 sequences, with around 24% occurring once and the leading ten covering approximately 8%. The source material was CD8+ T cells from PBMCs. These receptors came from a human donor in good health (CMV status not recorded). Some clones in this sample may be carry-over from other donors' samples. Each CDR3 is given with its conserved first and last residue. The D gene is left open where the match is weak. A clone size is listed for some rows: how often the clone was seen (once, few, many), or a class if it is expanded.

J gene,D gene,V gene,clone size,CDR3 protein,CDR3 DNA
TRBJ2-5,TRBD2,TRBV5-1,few,CASSLLGTSGETQYF,TGCGCCAGCAGCTTGCTCGGGACTAGTGGCGAGACCCAGTACTTC
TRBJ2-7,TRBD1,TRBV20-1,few,CSARSGQASYEQYF,TGCAGTGCTAGGTCAGGACAGGCCTCCTACGAGCAGTACTTC
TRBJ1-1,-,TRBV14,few,CASSWQGTEAFF,TGTGCCAGCAGCTGGCAGGGGACTGAAGCTTTCTTT
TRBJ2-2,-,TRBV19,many,CASSVASTGELFF,TGTGCCAGTAGTGTGGCCTCCACCGGGGAGCTGTTTTTT
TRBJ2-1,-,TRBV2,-,CASSGGDSAYNEQFF,TGTGCCAGCAGTGGAGGGGATTCCGCCTACAATGAGCAGTTCTTC
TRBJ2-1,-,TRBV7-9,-,CAIGVAVSSYNEQFF,TGTGCCATAGGGGTCGCGGTGAGCTCCTACAATGAGCAGTTCTTC
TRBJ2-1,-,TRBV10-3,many,CAISEGTGHEQFF,TGTGCCATCAGTGAGGGGACGGGGCATGAGCAGTTCTTC
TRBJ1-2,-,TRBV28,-,CASSFNRLPSYGCTF,TGTGCCAGCAGTTTCAACCGTTTGCCGAGTTATGGCTGCACCTTC
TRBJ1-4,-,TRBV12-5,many,CASASKRGAVIEKLFF,TGTGCTAGTGCTTCCAAGAGGGGGGCGGTTATTGAAAAACTGTTTTTT
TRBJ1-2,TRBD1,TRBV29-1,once,CSVEAGQGTNYGYTF,TGCAGCGTTGAAGCAGGACAGGGGACTAACTATGGCTACACCTTC
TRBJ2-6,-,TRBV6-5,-,CASSYSGPRGPSGANVLTF,TGTGCCAGCAGTTACTCAGGACCCCGGGGGCCCTCTGGGGCCAACGTCCTGACTTTC
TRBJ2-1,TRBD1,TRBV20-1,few,CSARVYEGAAEQFF,TGCAGTGCTAGAGTTTATGAGGGGGCGGCGGAGCAGTTCTTC
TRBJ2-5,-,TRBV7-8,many,CASSFIGETQYF,TGTGCCAGCAGCTTTATCGGGGAGACCCAGTACTTC
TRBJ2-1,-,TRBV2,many,CASSEGSLASGEQFF,TGTGCCAGCAGTGAAGGCTCCCTAGCGTCCGGTGAGCAGTTCTTC
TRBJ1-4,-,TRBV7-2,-,CASSLVPFPSGEKLFF,TGTGCCAGCAGCTTAGTCCCCTTTCCGTCGGGTGAAAAACTGTTTTTT
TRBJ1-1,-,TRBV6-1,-,CASRAGSNTEAFF,TGTGCCAGCAGGGCAGGATCGAACACTGAAGCTTTCTTT
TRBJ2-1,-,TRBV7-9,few,CASSHWEANEQFF,TGTGCCAGCAGCCATTGGGAGGCTAATGAGCAGTTCTTC
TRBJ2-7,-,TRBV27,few,CASSLSTGYEQYF,TGTGCCAGCAGTTTATCGACCGGCTACGAGCAGTACTTC
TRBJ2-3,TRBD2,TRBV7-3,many,CASSLNPGLVTDTQYF,TGTGCCAGCAGCTTAAATCCGGGACTAGTCACAGATACGCAGTATTTT
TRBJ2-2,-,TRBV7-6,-,CASTSLSWTGELFF,TGTGCCAGCACCTCGTTGAGTTGGACCGGGGAGCTGTTTTTT
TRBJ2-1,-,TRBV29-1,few,CSAQATYQGDEQFF,TGCAGCGCACAAGCGACCTACCAAGGGGATGAGCAGTTCTTC
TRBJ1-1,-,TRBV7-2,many,CASSLEVGMNTEAFF,TGTGCCAGCAGCTTAGAAGTAGGGATGAACACTGAAGCTTTCTTT
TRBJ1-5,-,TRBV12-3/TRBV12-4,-,CASSPGRVQPQHF,TGTGCCAGCAGTCCCGGAAGGGTACAGCCCCAGCATTTT
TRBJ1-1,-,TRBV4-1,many,CASSQEKETKYYTEAFF,TGCGCCAGCAGCCAAGAGAAAGAAACCAAGTACTACACTGAAGCTTTCTTT
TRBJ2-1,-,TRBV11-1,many,CASSLAGSSYNEQFF,TGTGCCAGCAGCTTAGCGGGAAGCTCCTACAATGAGCAGTTCTTC
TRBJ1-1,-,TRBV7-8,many,CASSPWGQISEAFF,TGTGCCAGCAGCCCCTGGGGGCAGATCTCTGAAGCTTTCTTT
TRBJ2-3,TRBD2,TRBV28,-,CASSLAGVRDTQYF,TGTGCCAGCAGTCTAGCGGGGGTGAGAGATACGCAGTATTTT
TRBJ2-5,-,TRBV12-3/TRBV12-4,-,CASSPGLSYQETQYF,TGTGCCAGCAGCCCAGGGCTCTCGTACCAAGAGACCCAGTACTTC
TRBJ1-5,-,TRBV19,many,CASSGWRGSNQPQHF,TGTGCCAGTAGTGGTTGGAGGGGGAGCAATCAGCCCCAGCATTTT
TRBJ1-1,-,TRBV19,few,CASSATRNTEAFF,TGTGCCAGTAGTGCTACGAGGAACACTGAAGCTTTCTTT
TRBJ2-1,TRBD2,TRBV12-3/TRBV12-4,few,CASMLAGGYDEQFF,TGTGCCAGCATGTTAGCGGGGGGGTATGATGAGCAGTTCTTC
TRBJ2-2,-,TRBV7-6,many,CASSLVGGEDTGELFF,TGTGCCAGCAGCTTAGTCGGGGGCGAGGACACCGGGGAGCTGTTTTTT
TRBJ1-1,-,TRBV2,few,CASSEDNEAFF,TGTGCCAGCAGTGAAGACAATGAAGCTTTCTTT
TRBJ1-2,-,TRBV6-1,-,CASSAGTHYGYTF,TGTGCCAGCAGCGCCGGGACACACTATGGCTACACCTTC
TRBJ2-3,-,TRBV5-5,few,CASSFSAPPDTQYF,TGTGCCAGCAGCTTTAGCGCACCCCCAGATACGCAGTATTTT
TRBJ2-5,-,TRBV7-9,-,CASSSDIGEQETQYF,TGTGCCAGCAGCTCTGACATCGGAGAGCAAGAGACCCAGTACTTC
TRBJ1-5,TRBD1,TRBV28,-,CASSLEMDRVNQPQHF,TGTGCCAGCAGTTTGGAAATGGACAGGGTCAATCAGCCCCAGCATTTT
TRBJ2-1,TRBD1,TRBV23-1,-,CASLPWDRYNEQFF,TGCGCCAGCCTACCTTGGGACAGATACAATGAGCAGTTCTTC
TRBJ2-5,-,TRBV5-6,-,CASSLGDYGGRQETQYF,TGTGCCAGCAGCTTGGGGGATTACGGGGGCCGACAAGAGACCCAGTACTTC
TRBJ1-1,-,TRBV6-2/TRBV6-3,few,CASSHLSLNTEAFF,TGTGCCAGCAGCCATTTGTCGCTGAACACTGAAGCTTTCTTT
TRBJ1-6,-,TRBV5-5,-,CASSSVGGSPLHF,TGTGCCAGCAGCTCAGTAGGGGGATCACCCCTCCACTTT
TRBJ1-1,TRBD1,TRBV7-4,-,CASSPGTGRGETFF,TGTGCCAGCAGCCCCGGGACAGGGCGAGGTGAAACTTTCTTT
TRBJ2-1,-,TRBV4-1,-,CASSPGVGYEQFF,TGCGCCAGCAGCCCAGGGGTGGGCTATGAGCAGTTCTTC
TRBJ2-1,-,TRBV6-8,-,CASSYGQRPYNEQFF,TGTGCCAGCAGTTACGGGCAAAGGCCATACAATGAGCAGTTCTTC
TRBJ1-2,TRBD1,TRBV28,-,CASLPSTRGPFYGYTF,TGTGCCAGCCTCCCCTCGACCAGGGGGCCCTTTTATGGCTACACCTTC
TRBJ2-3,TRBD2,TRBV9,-,CASSVAWGLASTDTQYF,TGTGCCAGCAGCGTAGCCTGGGGACTAGCTAGCACAGATACGCAGTATTTT
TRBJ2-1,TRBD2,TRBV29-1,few,CSVPPASGDSYNEQFF,TGCAGCGTTCCTCCGGCTAGCGGGGATTCCTACAATGAGCAGTTCTTC
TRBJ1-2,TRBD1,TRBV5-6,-,CASSAGTGLDYTF,TGTGCCAGCAGCGCCGGGACAGGGCTTGACTACACCTTC
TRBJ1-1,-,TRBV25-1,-,CASSGAEWSEAFF,TGTGCCAGCAGTGGAGCGGAGTGGTCTGAAGCTTTCTTT
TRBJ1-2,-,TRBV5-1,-,CASSLEPGPNYGYTF,TGCGCCAGCAGCTTGGAGCCAGGACCGAACTATGGCTACACCTTC
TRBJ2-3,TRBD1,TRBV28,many,CASSPPRDRVPDTQYF,TGTGCCAGCAGTCCCCCAAGGGACAGGGTCCCAGATACGCAGTATTTT
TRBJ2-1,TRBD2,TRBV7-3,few,CASSETSGGGSEQFF,TGTGCCAGCAGCGAGACTAGCGGGGGTGGGAGTGAGCAGTTCTTC